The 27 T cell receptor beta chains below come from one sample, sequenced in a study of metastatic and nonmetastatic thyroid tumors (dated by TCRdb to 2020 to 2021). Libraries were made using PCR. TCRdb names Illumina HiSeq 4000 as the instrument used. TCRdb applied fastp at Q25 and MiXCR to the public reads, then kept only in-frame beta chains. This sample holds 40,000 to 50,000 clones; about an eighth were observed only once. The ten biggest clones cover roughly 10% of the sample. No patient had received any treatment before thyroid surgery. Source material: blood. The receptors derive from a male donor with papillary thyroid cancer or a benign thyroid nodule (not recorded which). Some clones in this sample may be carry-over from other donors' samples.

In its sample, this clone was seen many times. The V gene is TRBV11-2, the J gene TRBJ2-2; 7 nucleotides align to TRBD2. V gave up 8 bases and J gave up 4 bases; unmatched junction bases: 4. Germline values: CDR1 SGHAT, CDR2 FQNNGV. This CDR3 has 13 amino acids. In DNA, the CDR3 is TGTGCCAGCGGGGAGGGAAGCACCGGGGAGCTGTTTTTT. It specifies CASGEGSTGELFF. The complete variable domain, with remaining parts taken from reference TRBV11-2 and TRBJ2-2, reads EAGVAQSPRYKIIEKRQSVAFWCNPISGHATLYWYQQILGQGPKLLIQFQNNGVVDDSQLPKDRFSAERLKGVDSTLKIQPAKLEDSAVYLCASGEGSTGELFFGEGSRLTVL.

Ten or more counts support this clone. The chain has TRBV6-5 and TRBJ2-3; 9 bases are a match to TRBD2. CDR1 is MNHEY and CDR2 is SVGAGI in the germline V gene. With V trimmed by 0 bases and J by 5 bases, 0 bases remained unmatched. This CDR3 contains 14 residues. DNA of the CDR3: TGTGCCAGCAGTTACTCGACTAGCGGAGATACGCAGTATTTT. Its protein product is CASSYSTSGDTQYF.

Here the CDR3 DNA reads TGCAGTGCTAGATGGTCATTGGGGGGCATCACTGAAGCTTTCTTT. Its protein is CSARWSLGGITEAFF. The chain joins TRBV20-1 to TRBJ1-1; D might be TRBD1 (6 bases). CDR1 is DFQATT and CDR2 is SNEGSKA in the germline V gene (reference sequence). Trimming stripped 2 bases from V and 4 bases from J, with 17 bases between. This CDR3 comprises 15 residues.

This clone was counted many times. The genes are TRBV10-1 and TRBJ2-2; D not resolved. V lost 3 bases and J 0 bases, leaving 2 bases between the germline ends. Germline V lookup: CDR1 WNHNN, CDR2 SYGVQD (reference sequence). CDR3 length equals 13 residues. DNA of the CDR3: TGCGCCAGCAGTGATGCGAACACCGGGGAGCTGTTTTTT. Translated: CASSDANTGELFF.

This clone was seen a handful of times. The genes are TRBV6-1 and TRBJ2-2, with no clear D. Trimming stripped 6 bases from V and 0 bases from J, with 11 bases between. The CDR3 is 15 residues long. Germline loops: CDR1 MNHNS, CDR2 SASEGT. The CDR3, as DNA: TGTGCCAGCAGCGAGACGTGGCCGAACACCGGGGAGCTGTTTTTT. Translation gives CASSETWPNTGELFF.

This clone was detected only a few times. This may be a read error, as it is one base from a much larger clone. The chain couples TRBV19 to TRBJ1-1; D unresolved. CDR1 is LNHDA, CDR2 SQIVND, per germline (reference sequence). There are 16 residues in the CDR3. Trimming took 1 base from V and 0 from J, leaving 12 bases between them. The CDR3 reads CASSIGASWMNTEAFF. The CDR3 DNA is TGTGCCAGTAGTATAGGGGCATCTTGGATGAACACTGAAGCTTTCTTT.

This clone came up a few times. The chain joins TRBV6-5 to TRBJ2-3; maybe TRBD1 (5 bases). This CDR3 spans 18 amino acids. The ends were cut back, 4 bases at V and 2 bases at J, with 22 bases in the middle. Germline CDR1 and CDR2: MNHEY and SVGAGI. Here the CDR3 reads CASSFQGIGYTITDTQYF. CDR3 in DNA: TGTGCCAGCAGTTTTCAGGGTATAGGTTATACTATCACAGATACGCAGTATTTT.

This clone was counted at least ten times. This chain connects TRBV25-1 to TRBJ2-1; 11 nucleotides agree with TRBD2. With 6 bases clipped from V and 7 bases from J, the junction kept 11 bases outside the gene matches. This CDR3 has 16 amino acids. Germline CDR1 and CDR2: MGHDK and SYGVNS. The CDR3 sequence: CASRFVMASGRNEQFF. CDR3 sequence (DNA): TGTGCCAGCAGATTTGTTATGGCTAGCGGGAGGAATGAGCAGTTCTTC.

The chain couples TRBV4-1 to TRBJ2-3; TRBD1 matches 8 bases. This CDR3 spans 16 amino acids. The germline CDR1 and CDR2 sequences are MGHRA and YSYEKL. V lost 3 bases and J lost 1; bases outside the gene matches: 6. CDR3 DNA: TGCGCCAGCAGCCACCATATGACAGGGGGCACAGATACGCAGTATTTT. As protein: CASSHHMTGGTDTQYF.

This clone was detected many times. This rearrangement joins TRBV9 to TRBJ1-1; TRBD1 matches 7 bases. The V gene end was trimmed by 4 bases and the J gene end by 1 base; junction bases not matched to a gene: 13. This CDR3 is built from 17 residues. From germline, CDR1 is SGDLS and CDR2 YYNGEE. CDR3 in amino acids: CASSPRQGGHRNTEAFF. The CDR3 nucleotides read TGTGCCAGCAGCCCGCGACAGGGAGGTCATAGGAACACTGAAGCTTTCTTT.

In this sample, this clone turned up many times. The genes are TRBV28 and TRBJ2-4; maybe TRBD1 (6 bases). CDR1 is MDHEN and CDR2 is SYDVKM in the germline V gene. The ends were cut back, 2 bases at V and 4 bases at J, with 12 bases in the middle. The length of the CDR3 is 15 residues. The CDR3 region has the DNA TGTGCCAGCAGTTTAGGCAGGGGACGGAAAAACATTCAGTACTTC. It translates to CASSLGRGRKNIQYF.

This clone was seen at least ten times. Written as DNA, the CDR3 is TGTGCCAGCAGCTCCGTGGGTCCCCAAGAGACCCAGTACTTC. This translates into CASSSVGPQETQYF. This rearrangement joins TRBV5-6 to TRBJ2-5; D uncertain. Germline CDR1 SGHDT, CDR2 YYEEEE. V shed 3 bases and J shed 1 base, with 10 bases lying between them. This CDR3 has 14 amino acids.

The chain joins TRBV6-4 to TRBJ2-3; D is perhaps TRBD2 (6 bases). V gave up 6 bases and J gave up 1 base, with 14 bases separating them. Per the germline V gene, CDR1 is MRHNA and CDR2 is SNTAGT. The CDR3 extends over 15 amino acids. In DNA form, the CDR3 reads TGTGCCAGCAGCATAGGGGACTTGGGCACAGATACGCAGTATTTT. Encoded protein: CASSIGDLGTDTQYF.

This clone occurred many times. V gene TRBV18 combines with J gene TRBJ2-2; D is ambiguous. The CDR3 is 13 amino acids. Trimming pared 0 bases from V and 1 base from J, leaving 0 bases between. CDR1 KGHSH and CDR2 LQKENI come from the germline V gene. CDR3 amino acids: CASSPPNTGELFF. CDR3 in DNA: TGTGCCAGCTCACCACCGAACACCGGGGAGCTGTTTTTT.

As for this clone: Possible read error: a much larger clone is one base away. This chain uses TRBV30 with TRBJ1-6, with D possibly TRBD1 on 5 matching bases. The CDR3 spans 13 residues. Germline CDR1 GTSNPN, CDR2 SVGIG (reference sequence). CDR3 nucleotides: TGTGTCTGCCAGGGAGGTTGGAATTCACCCCTCCACTTT. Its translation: CVCQGGWNSPLHF.

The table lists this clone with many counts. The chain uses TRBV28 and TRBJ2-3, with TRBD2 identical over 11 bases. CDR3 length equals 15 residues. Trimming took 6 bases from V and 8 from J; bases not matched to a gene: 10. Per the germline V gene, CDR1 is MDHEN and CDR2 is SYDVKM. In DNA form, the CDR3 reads TGTGCCAGCAGCTCGGGACTAGCGGAAAGTTCTACGCAGTATTTT. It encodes CASSSGLAESSTQYF.

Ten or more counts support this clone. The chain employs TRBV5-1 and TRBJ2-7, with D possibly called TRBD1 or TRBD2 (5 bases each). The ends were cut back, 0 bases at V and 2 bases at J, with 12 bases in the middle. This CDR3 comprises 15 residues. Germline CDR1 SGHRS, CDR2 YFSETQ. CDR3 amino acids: CASSLGWDGTYEQYF. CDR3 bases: TGCGCCAGCAGCTTGGGGTGGGACGGGACCTACGAGCAGTACTTC.

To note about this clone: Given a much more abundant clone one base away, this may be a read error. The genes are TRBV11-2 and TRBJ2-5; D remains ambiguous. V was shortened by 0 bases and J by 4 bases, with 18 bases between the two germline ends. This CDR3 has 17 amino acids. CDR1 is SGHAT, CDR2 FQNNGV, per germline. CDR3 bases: TGTGCCAGCAGCTTAGAAGTCCCGACTCCGGCGTTAGAGACCCAGTACTTC. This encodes CASSLEVPTPALETQYF.

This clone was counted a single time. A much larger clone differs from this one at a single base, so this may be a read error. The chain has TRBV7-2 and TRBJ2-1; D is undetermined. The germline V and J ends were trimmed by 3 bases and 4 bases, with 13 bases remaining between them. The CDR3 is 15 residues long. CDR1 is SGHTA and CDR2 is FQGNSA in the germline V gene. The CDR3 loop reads CASSLRRPSYNEQFF. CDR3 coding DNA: TGTGCCAGCAGCTTGCGTAGGCCCTCATACAATGAGCAGTTCTTC. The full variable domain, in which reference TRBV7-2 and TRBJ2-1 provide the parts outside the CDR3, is GAGVSQSPSNKVTEKGKDVELRCDPISGHTALYWYRQSLGQGLEFLIYFQGNSAPDKSGLPSDRFSAERTGGSVSTLTIQRTQQEDSAVYLCASSLRRPSYNEQFFGPGTRLTVL.

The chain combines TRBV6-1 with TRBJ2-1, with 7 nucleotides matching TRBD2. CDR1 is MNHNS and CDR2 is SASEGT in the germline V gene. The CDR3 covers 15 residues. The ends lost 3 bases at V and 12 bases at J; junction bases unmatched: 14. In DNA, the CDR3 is TGTGCCAGCAGTGACGTCACGGAGGGAGGGGAGGCGCAGTTCTTC. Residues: CASSDVTEGGEAQFF.

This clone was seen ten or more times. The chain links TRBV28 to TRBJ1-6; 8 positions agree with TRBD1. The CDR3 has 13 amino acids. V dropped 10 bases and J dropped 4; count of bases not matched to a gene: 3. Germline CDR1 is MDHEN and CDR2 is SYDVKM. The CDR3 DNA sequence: TGTGCCACCCGACAGGGGTATAATTCACCCCTCCACTTT. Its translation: CATRQGYNSPLHF.

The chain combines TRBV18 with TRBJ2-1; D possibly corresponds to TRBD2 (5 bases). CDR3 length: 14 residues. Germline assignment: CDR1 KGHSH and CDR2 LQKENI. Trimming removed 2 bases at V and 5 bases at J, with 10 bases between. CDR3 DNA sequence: TGTGCCAGCTCACCAAGAGTGAGGGACAATGAGCAGTTCTTC. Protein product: CASSPRVRDNEQFF.

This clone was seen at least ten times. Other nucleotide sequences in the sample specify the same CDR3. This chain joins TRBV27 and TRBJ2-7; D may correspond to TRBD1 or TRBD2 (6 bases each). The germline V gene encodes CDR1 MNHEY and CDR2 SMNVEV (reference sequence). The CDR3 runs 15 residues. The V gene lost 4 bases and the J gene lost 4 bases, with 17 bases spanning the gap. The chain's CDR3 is CASSSPIRGRYEQYF. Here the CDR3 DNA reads TGTGCCAGCAGTTCCCCTATTCGGGGGCGTTACGAGCAGTACTTC.

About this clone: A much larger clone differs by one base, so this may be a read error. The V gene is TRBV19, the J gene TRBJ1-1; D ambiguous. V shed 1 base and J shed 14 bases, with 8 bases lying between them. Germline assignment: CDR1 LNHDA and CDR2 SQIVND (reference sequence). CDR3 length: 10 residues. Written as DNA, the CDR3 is TGTGCCAGTAGTATAGGGGAACCGTTCTTT. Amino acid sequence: CASSIGEPFF.

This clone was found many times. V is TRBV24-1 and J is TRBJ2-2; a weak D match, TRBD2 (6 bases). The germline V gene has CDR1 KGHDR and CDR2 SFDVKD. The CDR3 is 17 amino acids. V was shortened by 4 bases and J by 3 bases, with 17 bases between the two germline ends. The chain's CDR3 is CATSDRGTSGDTGELFF. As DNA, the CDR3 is TGTGCCACCAGTGACCGCGGGACCTCTGGGGACACCGGGGAGCTGTTTTTT.

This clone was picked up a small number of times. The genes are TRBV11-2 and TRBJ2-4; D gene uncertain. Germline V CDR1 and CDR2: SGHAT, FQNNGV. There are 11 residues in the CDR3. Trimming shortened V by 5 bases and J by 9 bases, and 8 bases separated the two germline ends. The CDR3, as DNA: TGTGCCAGCAGCCTGTCATCCATTCAGTACTTC. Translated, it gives CASSLSSIQYF.

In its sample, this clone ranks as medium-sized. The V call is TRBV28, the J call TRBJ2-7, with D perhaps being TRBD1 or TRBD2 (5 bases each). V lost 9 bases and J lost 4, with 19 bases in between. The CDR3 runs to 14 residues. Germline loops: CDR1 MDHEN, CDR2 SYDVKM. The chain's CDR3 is CASYRDGESYEQYF. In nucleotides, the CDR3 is TGTGCCAGTTACCGGGACGGAGAGTCATACGAGCAGTACTTC.